Listed here is a single T cell receptor (beta chain). The data stem from a study of PD-L1 blockade in urothelial cancer. Study summary: The median T cell count in blood samples was 140,000 to 150,000.

Sequencing was performed with immunoSEQ multiplex PCR; in TCRdb, only in-frame clones are kept and a portion is missing. The sample lists more than 35,000 clones, just under 85% seen once, with roughly 15% in the top ten. Specified time point: pretreatment peripheral blood. The V gene's germline CDR1 is SGHTA and CDR2 FQGNSA. V was clipped by 4 bases and J by 5 bases, with 15 bases between them. The CDR3 length is 15 residues. J is TRBJ1-5 and V is TRBV7-2; D is possibly TRBD1 (6 bases). This receptor was identified in an older man with urothelial cancer. The source was PBMCs, collected around atezolizumab (anti-PD-L1) treatment. CDR3 DNA sequence: TGTGCCAGCAGCTCGGACGGGGGGCTTGATCAGCCCCAGCATTTT. It translates to CASSSDGGLDQPQHF.